These T cell receptor beta chains were read from a single sample in a study of shared clonotypes between healthy human individuals. Clones were sequenced by immunoSEQ multiplex PCR, and TCRdb holds only the in-frame ones, with some missing. The top ten hold about 1.6% of the sample, which has some 2.1 million clones, around 93% seen once. The sequenced material came from naive CD8+ T cells from PBMCs. The receptors shown here come from a man younger than 30 in good health. Some clones in this sample may be carry-over from other donors' samples. Both conserved end residues are part of each CDR3. D genes are given only for firm matches. Only some rows state a clone size, as once, few, many or a class for expanded clones.

>TRBJ2-3|TRBV9|.|TRBD2
TGTGCCAGCAGCGTAGCGGGACTAGCCCCCGATACGCAGTATTTT
CASSVAGLAPDTQYF
>TRBJ2-7|TRBV7-9|.|TRBD1
TGTGCCAGCAGCGTTCCCGGGACAGACGAGCAGTACTTC
CASSVPGTDEQYF
>TRBJ2-1|TRBV27|.|TRBD2
TGTGCCAGCAGTTTAGACCAACCGGGACTAGCGGGAGGGAATGAGCAGTTCTTC
CASSLDQPGLAGGNEQFF
>TRBJ2-1|TRBV27|.|.
TGTGCCAGCAGTAGTGTATACAATGAGCAGTTCTTC
CASSSVYNEQFF
>TRBJ2-7|TRBV7-9|.|.
TGTGCCAGCAGCTTTTCACCGTTTTACGAGCAGTACTTC
CASSFSPFYEQYF
>TRBJ1-4|TRBV28|.|.
TGTGCCAGCAGACCTCCGGGACAAACGAATGAAAAACTGTTTTTT
CASRPPGQTNEKLFF
>TRBJ2-1|TRBV18|.|TRBD2
TGTGCCAGCTCAGTCGGACTAGCGCCCACTCGGGGTGAGCAGTTCTTC
CASSVGLAPTRGEQFF
>TRBJ2-1|TRBV10-2|.|.
TGCGCCAGCAGACTTGGACTTGAGCAGTTCTTC
CASRLGLEQFF
>TRBJ2-5|TRBV6-1|.|.
TGTGCCAGCAGTGATATAGGACCACAAGAGACCCAGTACTTC
CASSDIGPQETQYF
>TRBJ2-2|TRBV9|.|TRBD2
TGTGCCAGCAGCGTCAGGACTAGCGGGAGCACCGGGGAGCTGTTTTTT
CASSVRTSGSTGELFF
>TRBJ2-1|TRBV27|.|TRBD2
TGTGCCAGCAGTTTAGAGCTAGCGGGTAATAATGAGCAGTTCTTC
CASSLELAGNNEQFF
>TRBJ1-5|TRBV7-9|.|.
TGTGCCAGCAGGAAAGACAATCAGCCCCAGCATTTT
CASRKDNQPQHF
>TRBJ2-7|TRBV10-1|.|.
TGCGCCAGCAGTGAGGGGAACGAGCAGTACTTC
CASSEGNEQYF
>TRBJ2-5|TRBV5-4|.|TRBD1
TGTGCCAGCAGCACAGGGGGGTGGGAGACCCAGTACTTC
CASSTGGWETQYF
>TRBJ1-1|TRBV29-1|once|.
TGCAGCGCCGCGTGGGGGCTGAGCACTGAAGCTTTCTTT
CSAAWGLSTEAFF
>TRBJ1-2|TRBV28|.|.
TGTGCCAGCAGTTTAAAGAGTTATTCCAACTATGGCTACACCTTC
CASSLKSYSNYGYTF
>TRBJ2-7|TRBV4-3|.|.
TGCGCCAGCAGCCCAGGTACCGTCACAAACGAGCAGTACTTC
CASSPGTVTNEQYF
>TRBJ2-7|TRBV9|.|TRBD2
TGTGCCAGCAGCGTAGGGGCGGGAGGATCCTACGAGCAGTACTTC
CASSVGAGGSYEQYF
>TRBJ2-2|TRBV9|once|TRBD2
TGTGCCAGCAGCGTAGCTACCTTGGGGCTAGCGGGGAACACCGGGGAGCTGTTTTTT
CASSVATLGLAGNTGELFF
>TRBJ2-7|TRBV19|.|.
TGTGCCAGTAGTATTACAGGAGGATCCTACGAGCAGTACTTC
CASSITGGSYEQYF
>TRBJ2-5|TRBV13|.|.
TGTGCCAGCAGCTTCTACGGGGAGACCCAGTACTTC
CASSFYGETQYF
>TRBJ1-1|TRBV5-8|.|.
TGTGCCAGCAGCTTGCTTCTCTTGGGGACTGAAGCTTTCTTT
CASSLLLLGTEAFF
>TRBJ1-1|TRBV7-9|.|.
TGTGCCAGCAGCTTAGTTCGCGGACCCTGGGGAGCTTTCTTT
CASSLVRGPWGAFF
>TRBJ2-7|TRBV28|.|.
TGTGCCAGCAGTTTCCGAACTAGACAGTTTTACGAGCAGTACTTC
CASSFRTRQFYEQYF
>TRBJ1-1|TRBV5-1|.|TRBD1
TGCGCCAGCAGCCTGTACACCGGGACAGGGGGCGTGAACACTGAAGCTTTCTTT
CASSLYTGTGGVNTEAFF
>TRBJ2-7|TRBV28|.|.
TGTGCCAGCAGTTCCTCGACAAACCCCTACGAGCAGTACTTC
CASSSSTNPYEQYF
>TRBJ1-2|TRBV6-6|once|.
TGTGCCAGCAGTAGTGACAAAACCCCCCGCTATGGCTACACCTTC
CASSSDKTPRYGYTF
>TRBJ2-1|TRBV6-6|.|.
TGTGCCAGCAGTTATCAGCCTTACAATGAGCAGTTCTTC
CASSYQPYNEQFF
>TRBJ2-5|TRBV6-5|.|.
TGTGCCAGCAGTTATACCCCCCTCCTCCAAGAGACCCAGTACTTC
CASSYTPLLQETQYF
>TRBJ1-2|TRBV28|.|TRBD1
TGTGCCAGCAGTTCCGAGACAGGGCCCAACTATGGCTACACCTTC
CASSSETGPNYGYTF
>TRBJ2-7|TRBV29-1|.|TRBD1
TGCAGCGTTGGGGCGCGGGGACAGGGGCTTTTCGACGAGCAGTACTTC
CSVGARGQGLFDEQYF
>TRBJ1-1|TRBV13|.|.
TGTGCCAGCAGCTTCCGGACCGTTTCTGAAGCTTTCTTT
CASSFRTVSEAFF
>TRBJ2-7|TRBV28|.|TRBD1
TGTGCCAGTCAACCTAGGGACAGAACTTCCTACGAGCAGTACTTC
CASQPRDRTSYEQYF
>TRBJ2-1|TRBV6-1|.|.
TGTGCCAGCAGTGCCGCGTTCTTC
CASSAAFF
>TRBJ2-7|TRBV7-9|.|TRBD2
TGTGCCAGCAGCGTAAGCGGGAGGGCCTACGAGCAGTACTTC
CASSVSGRAYEQYF
>TRBJ2-7|TRBV4-2|once|TRBD2
TGTGCCAGCAGCCCAGTCACGGGACTAGCCTCCTACGAGCAGTACTTC
CASSPVTGLASYEQYF
>TRBJ1-5|TRBV10-1|.|TRBD1
TGCGCCAGCAGTCGACAGGGGAGCAATCAGCCCCAGCATTTT
CASSRQGSNQPQHF
>TRBJ2-5|TRBV30|.|.
TGTGCCTGGAGTCCCCCCGGGATTCAAGAGACCCAGTACTTC
CAWSPPGIQETQYF
>TRBJ2-7|TRBV27|.|.
TGTGCCAGCAGTTCGGATGTGTCGAGCTACGAGCAGTACTTC
CASSSDVSSYEQYF
>TRBJ2-7|TRBV5-6|.|.
TGTGCCAGCAGCGCACAGACATTCGAGCAGTACTTC
CASSAQTFEQYF
>TRBJ2-7|TRBV4-1|.|.
TGCGCCAGCAGTCATAGAGGCCAAACCTACGAGCAGTACTTC
CASSHRGQTYEQYF
>TRBJ1-2|TRBV7-9|.|TRBD1
TGTGCCAGCAGCAAAACAGGGGGCGAAGGCTACACCTTC
CASSKTGGEGYTF
>TRBJ2-5|TRBV27|.|.
TGTGCCAGCAGTTTTAATCGGGGCGGTGAGACCCAGTACTTC
CASSFNRGGETQYF
>TRBJ2-5|TRBV27|.|TRBD2
TGTGCCAGCAGTTTATCCGAACGACTAGCGGGAGTAGAGACCCAGTACTTC
CASSLSERLAGVETQYF
>TRBJ1-4|TRBV11-2|few|.
TGTGCCAGCAGCTTAGGTGCGACAAGGAATCGGGAAAAACTGTTTTTT
CASSLGATRNREKLFF
>TRBJ1-2|TRBV19|.|.
TGTGCCAGTAGTATAGGGAAACTTGGCTACACCTTC
CASSIGKLGYTF
>TRBJ2-3|TRBV6-6|.|TRBD2
TGTGCCAGCAGGGTCCTCGGGGCGGGAGATTGGGATACGCAGTATTTT
CASRVLGAGDWDTQYF
>TRBJ1-3|TRBV2|.|TRBD1
TGTGCCAGCAGTAAGACAGGGAGAAACACCATATATTTT
CASSKTGRNTIYF
>TRBJ1-2|TRBV7-9|.|.
TGTGCCAGCAGCCAGACGTCGGGGCTCGGCGGCTACACCTTC
CASSQTSGLGGYTF
>TRBJ1-1|TRBV11-2|.|.
TGTGCCAGCAGGAATAGTCTGCTGAACACTGAAGCTTTCTTT
CASRNSLLNTEAFF
>TRBJ2-3|TRBV25-1|.|TRBD2
TGTGCCAGCAGTCCACGGACTAGCATTTTCACAGATACGCAGTATTTT
CASSPRTSIFTDTQYF
>TRBJ2-7|TRBV5-4|.|TRBD1
TGTGCCAGCAGTTACGGGACAGCGAGCTACGAGCAGTACTTC
CASSYGTASYEQYF
>TRBJ2-2|TRBV9|.|.
TGTGCCAGCAGCGAGGCCGCCGGGGCGCCGGTGGGGATCGGGGAGCTGTTTTTT
CASSEAAGAPVGIGELFF
>TRBJ2-5|TRBV7-9|.|TRBD2
TGTGCCAGCAGCGGACTAGCGGGGCCTCGAGAGACCCAGTACTTC
CASSGLAGPRETQYF
>TRBJ1-5|TRBV7-9|.|.
TGTGCCAGCAACCCGGCGGAGGGGCAGCCCCAGCATTTT
CASNPAEGQPQHF
>TRBJ1-1|TRBV11-2|.|.
TGTGCCAGCAGCTCCGGGGTGGCTGAAGCTTTCTTT
CASSSGVAEAFF
>TRBJ2-7|TRBV6-1|.|TRBD1
TGTGCCAGCAGTGAAGGAACAGGGGTCTACGAGCAGTACTTC
CASSEGTGVYEQYF
>TRBJ2-7|TRBV2|.|TRBD2
TGTGCCAGCAGTCCTACTAGCGGGCTGTTCGCGCAGTACTTC
CASSPTSGLFAQYF